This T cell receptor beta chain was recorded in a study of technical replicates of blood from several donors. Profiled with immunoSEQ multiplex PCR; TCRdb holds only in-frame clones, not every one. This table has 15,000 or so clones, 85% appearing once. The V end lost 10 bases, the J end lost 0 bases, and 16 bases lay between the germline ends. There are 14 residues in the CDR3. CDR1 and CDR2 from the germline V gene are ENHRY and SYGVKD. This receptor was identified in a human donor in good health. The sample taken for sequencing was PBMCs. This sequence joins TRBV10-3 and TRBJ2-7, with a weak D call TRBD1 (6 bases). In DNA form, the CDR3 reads TGTGCCACCACTATGGACAGTACCTCCTACGAGCAGTACTTC. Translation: CATTMDSTSYEQYF.